The TCR beta chain under discussion was sequenced for a study of T cell changes during pregnancy in multiple sclerosis. TCRdb keeps only in-frame clones here, not all; method: immunoSEQ multiplex PCR. The data show 30,000 to 45,000 clones, over 80% seen once. This specimen consisted of CD8+ T cells from peripheral blood mononuclear cells, obtained before pregnancy. The TCR comes from a female donor with multiple sclerosis, enrolled in a pregnancy study.

The CDR3 loop is CASSSGQGDEQYF. The CDR3 DNA follows: TGTGCCAGCAGTTCGGGACAGGGTGACGAGCAGTACTTC. The genes are TRBV28 and TRBJ2-7, with 9 bases that match TRBD1. V lost 4 bases and J lost 5; bases outside the gene matches: 3. Germline V gene data show CDR1 as MDHEN and CDR2 as SYDVKM. The CDR3 has 13 amino acids. Combining the CDR3 with reference TRBV28 and TRBJ2-7 gives the whole variable domain DVKVTQSSRYLVKRTGEKVFLECVQDMDHENMFWYRQDPGLGLRLIYFSYDVKMKEKGDIPEGYSVSREKKERFSLILESASTNQTSMYLCASSSGQGDEQYFGPGTRLTVT.